This TCR beta chain was documented in a study of blood T cell repertoires in COVID-19. In the study overall: T cells, B-cell-depleted T cells, or PBMCs supplied cDNA or gDNA.

Sequencing was performed with immunoSEQ multiplex PCR; in TCRdb, only in-frame clones are kept and a portion is missing. The sample consists of roughly 62,000 clones, 65% to 80% of them appearing once. Sequenced input: peripheral blood. The TCR sequence derives from a woman older than 75 with active or convalescent COVID-19.

The CDR3 DNA sequence: TGTGCCAGCAGCTTACGCGGGGAGGTATATACGCAGTATTTT. Its protein is CASSLRGEVYTQYF. The chain joins TRBV7-3 to TRBJ2-3; maybe TRBD2 (6 bases). Trimming stripped 2 bases from V and 7 bases from J, with 13 bases between. CDR1 and CDR2 (germline): SGHTA, FQGTGA. The CDR3 is made up of 14 amino acids.